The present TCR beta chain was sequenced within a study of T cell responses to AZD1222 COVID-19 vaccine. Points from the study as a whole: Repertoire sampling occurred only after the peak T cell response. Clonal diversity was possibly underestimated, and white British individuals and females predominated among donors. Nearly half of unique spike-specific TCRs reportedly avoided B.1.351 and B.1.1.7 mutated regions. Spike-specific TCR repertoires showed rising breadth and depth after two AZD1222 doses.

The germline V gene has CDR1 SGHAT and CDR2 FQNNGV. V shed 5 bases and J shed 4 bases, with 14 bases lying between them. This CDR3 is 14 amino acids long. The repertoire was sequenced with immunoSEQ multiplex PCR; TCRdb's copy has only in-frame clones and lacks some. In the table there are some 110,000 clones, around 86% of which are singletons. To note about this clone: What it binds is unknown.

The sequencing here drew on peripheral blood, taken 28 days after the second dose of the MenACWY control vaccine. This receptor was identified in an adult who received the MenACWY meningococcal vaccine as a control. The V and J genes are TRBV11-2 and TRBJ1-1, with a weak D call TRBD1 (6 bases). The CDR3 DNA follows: TGTGCCAGCAGCGTCCAGACAGGATCCACTGAAGCTTTCTTT. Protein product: CASSVQTGSTEAFF.